This is a list of T cell receptor beta chains from one sample in a study of T-cell memory formation after mild COVID-19. TCRdb re-derived calls from the 5' RACE reads in MiXCR, one entry per CDR3 protein. The repertoire consists of 210,000 or so distinct CDR3 sequences, with around 25% occurring once and the leading ten covering roughly 10%. Sequencing was carried out using PBMCs or a T cell subset sorted from them (not recorded which). These receptors were taken from an adult woman who had mild COVID-19 (a few samples of this study predate the infection). Cell type and time point are not known. Both conserved end residues are part of each CDR3. Each record gives: clone size, D gene, V gene, J gene, CDR3 DNA, CDR3 protein. The D gene is left open where the match is weak. The size field is filled for only some rows; it gives once, few, many or a size class.

clone_size: few; d_call: TRBD2; v_call: TRBV7-2; j_call: TRBJ2-7; cdr3_nt: TGTGCCAGCAGATCAACTGGACTAGCGGGCTACGAGCAGTACTTC; cdr3_aa: CASRSTGLAGYEQYF
clone_size: NA; d_call: NA; v_call: TRBV7-6; j_call: TRBJ2-7; cdr3_nt: TGTGCCAGCAGCGTTAGCGGAAACTCCTACGAGCAGTACTTC; cdr3_aa: CASSVSGNSYEQYF
clone_size: NA; d_call: NA; v_call: TRBV30; j_call: TRBJ2-2; cdr3_nt: TGTGCCTGGAGTGTATTGGGGACCGGGGAGCTGTTTTTT; cdr3_aa: CAWSVLGTGELFF
clone_size: NA; d_call: NA; v_call: TRBV24-1; j_call: TRBJ1-2; cdr3_nt: TGTGCCACCAGTGAACAAGCTTACTATGGCTACACCTTC; cdr3_aa: CATSEQAYYGYTF
clone_size: NA; d_call: NA; v_call: TRBV3-1; j_call: TRBJ1-2; cdr3_nt: TGTGCCAGCAGCCAATTCGCCAGGGCCTATGGCTACACCTTC; cdr3_aa: CASSQFARAYGYTF
clone_size: NA; d_call: NA; v_call: TRBV15; j_call: TRBJ1-1; cdr3_nt: TGTGCCACCACGGACGGACTGAACACTGAAGCTTTCTTT; cdr3_aa: CATTDGLNTEAFF
clone_size: NA; d_call: TRBD2; v_call: TRBV7-2; j_call: TRBJ2-7; cdr3_nt: TGTGCCAGCAGCTCTAGCGGGAGGGCGCTCCACGAGCAGTACTTC; cdr3_aa: CASSSSGRALHEQYF
clone_size: once; d_call: NA; v_call: TRBV25-1; j_call: TRBJ2-7; cdr3_nt: TGTGCCAGCAGAGCGCAGGGGAACGGGGCCGAGCAGTACTTC; cdr3_aa: CASRAQGNGAEQYF
clone_size: NA; d_call: NA; v_call: TRBV7-6; j_call: TRBJ2-7; cdr3_nt: TGTGCCAGCAGCTTCCCCCAACGTAACGAGCAGTACTTC; cdr3_aa: CASSFPQRNEQYF
clone_size: NA; d_call: TRBD2; v_call: TRBV5-1; j_call: TRBJ2-1; cdr3_nt: TGCGCCAGCAGGGAGGGACTAGCGGGAGGTACCTGGTCGGAGCAGTTCTTC; cdr3_aa: CASREGLAGGTWSEQFF
clone_size: few; d_call: NA; v_call: TRBV6-6; j_call: TRBJ1-1; cdr3_nt: TGTGCCAGCAGTTATCCACCGGGGGTCACTGAAGCTTTCTTT; cdr3_aa: CASSYPPGVTEAFF
clone_size: few; d_call: TRBD2; v_call: TRBV7-9; j_call: TRBJ2-3; cdr3_nt: TGTGCCAGCAGTAGATTCCTAGCGGGAGACACAGATACGCAGTATTTT; cdr3_aa: CASSRFLAGDTDTQYF
clone_size: many; d_call: TRBD2; v_call: TRBV9; j_call: TRBJ2-7; cdr3_nt: TGTGCCAGCAGCGTAGCCGGTAGCGGGAGACTCGAGCAGTACTTC; cdr3_aa: CASSVAGSGRLEQYF
clone_size: few; d_call: NA; v_call: TRBV2; j_call: TRBJ2-7; cdr3_nt: TGTGCCAGCGCTGGTACCTATAGCGGCGAGCAGTACTTC; cdr3_aa: CASAGTYSGEQYF
clone_size: NA; d_call: NA; v_call: TRBV29-1; j_call: TRBJ1-2; cdr3_nt: TGCAGCGTTGAATGGTCAGGGGAAAACTATGGCTACACCTTC; cdr3_aa: CSVEWSGENYGYTF
clone_size: many; d_call: NA; v_call: TRBV5-6; j_call: TRBJ1-2; cdr3_nt: TGTGCCAGCAGCTTCTCGGAAAGGGGATATGGCTACACCTTC; cdr3_aa: CASSFSERGYGYTF
clone_size: NA; d_call: NA; v_call: TRBV11-2; j_call: TRBJ2-5; cdr3_nt: TGTGCCAGCAGCTCCGGGCGACGGGCGGAGGAGACCCAGTACTTC; cdr3_aa: CASSSGRRAEETQYF
clone_size: NA; d_call: NA; v_call: TRBV10-3; j_call: TRBJ2-7; cdr3_nt: TGTGCCACCCTGCGGGACATCTCCTACGAGCAGTACTTC; cdr3_aa: CATLRDISYEQYF
clone_size: few; d_call: TRBD2; v_call: TRBV5-6; j_call: TRBJ2-3; cdr3_nt: TGTGCCAGCAGCTTTGGGCTAGCGGGATTCAATACGCAGTATTTT; cdr3_aa: CASSFGLAGFNTQYF
clone_size: few; d_call: NA; v_call: TRBV30; j_call: TRBJ2-7; cdr3_nt: TGTGCCTGGAGTGTGTCCAGCCTCTACGAGCAGTACTTC; cdr3_aa: CAWSVSSLYEQYF
clone_size: few; d_call: TRBD1; v_call: TRBV7-2; j_call: TRBJ2-1; cdr3_nt: TGTGCCAGCAGCGACCCGACAGGGGGAGTAACCAATGAGCAGTTCTTC; cdr3_aa: CASSDPTGGVTNEQFF
clone_size: once; d_call: NA; v_call: TRBV27; j_call: TRBJ2-7; cdr3_nt: TGTGCCAGCAGTCCCGGCAACAGGGGAGGCGTCGAGCAGTACTTC; cdr3_aa: CASSPGNRGGVEQYF
clone_size: NA; d_call: NA; v_call: TRBV4-1; j_call: TRBJ1-4; cdr3_nt: TGCGCCAGCAGCCCACTACCGGTGGGTGAAAAACTGTTTTTT; cdr3_aa: CASSPLPVGEKLFF
clone_size: many; d_call: TRBD2; v_call: TRBV10-3; j_call: TRBJ2-3; cdr3_nt: TGTGCCAGCTACGCCGGGAGGCAGGCAGATACGCAGTATTTT; cdr3_aa: CASYAGRQADTQYF
clone_size: once; d_call: NA; v_call: TRBV20-1; j_call: TRBJ2-3; cdr3_nt: TGCAGTGCTAGCACGAGTGCAGATACGCAGTATTTT; cdr3_aa: CSASTSADTQYF
clone_size: NA; d_call: TRBD2; v_call: TRBV5-1; j_call: TRBJ2-1; cdr3_nt: TGCGCCAGCAGCTTGGTCAGCGGGGGGGGCAATGAGCAGTTCTTC; cdr3_aa: CASSLVSGGGNEQFF
clone_size: few; d_call: TRBD1; v_call: TRBV11-3; j_call: TRBJ1-4; cdr3_nt: TGTGCCAGCAGCCCAGGACAGGGGGCCGGAGCAACTAATGAAAAACTGTTTTTT; cdr3_aa: CASSPGQGAGATNEKLFF
clone_size: NA; d_call: NA; v_call: TRBV6-6; j_call: TRBJ2-5; cdr3_nt: TGTGCCAGCAGATTGGGGTGGGAGACCCAGTACTTC; cdr3_aa: CASRLGWETQYF
clone_size: few; d_call: TRBD2; v_call: TRBV7-2; j_call: TRBJ2-2; cdr3_nt: TGTGCCAGCAGTCCGGGACTAGCGGTGACCGGGGAGCTGTTTTTT; cdr3_aa: CASSPGLAVTGELFF
clone_size: few; d_call: NA; v_call: TRBV5-4; j_call: TRBJ1-2; cdr3_nt: TGTGCCAGCACCCGACGGGAGTTCCGAACAGGGCGTGATCCCGGCTATGGCTACACCTTC; cdr3_aa: CASTRREFRTGRDPGYGYTF
clone_size: few; d_call: NA; v_call: TRBV15; j_call: TRBJ1-4; cdr3_nt: TGTGCCACCAGCAGAGATTTGAGACAAGTCGAAAAACTGTTTTTT; cdr3_aa: CATSRDLRQVEKLFF
clone_size: few; d_call: NA; v_call: TRBV20-1; j_call: TRBJ2-5; cdr3_nt: TGCAGTGCTAAAGGAGAGACCCAGTACTTC; cdr3_aa: CSAKGETQYF
clone_size: NA; d_call: TRBD1; v_call: TRBV9; j_call: TRBJ2-1; cdr3_nt: TGTGCCAGCAGCGTAGGGGCAGGGGGTAACAATGAGCAGTTCTTC; cdr3_aa: CASSVGAGGNNEQFF
clone_size: NA; d_call: NA; v_call: TRBV7-7; j_call: TRBJ2-7; cdr3_nt: TGTGCCAGCAGCCCGATAGGCGGGCACGCCGGGGACGAGCAGTACTTC; cdr3_aa: CASSPIGGHAGDEQYF
clone_size: NA; d_call: TRBD2; v_call: TRBV5-5; j_call: TRBJ2-5; cdr3_nt: TGTGCCAGCAGCCTCCCGGGACTAGGAGAGACCCAGTACTTC; cdr3_aa: CASSLPGLGETQYF
clone_size: once; d_call: NA; v_call: TRBV11-2; j_call: TRBJ2-7; cdr3_nt: TGTGCCAGCAGCTTAGATCGGGGCTCCCTCTCCGAGCAGTACTTC; cdr3_aa: CASSLDRGSLSEQYF
clone_size: NA; d_call: NA; v_call: TRBV3-1; j_call: TRBJ2-2; cdr3_nt: TGTGCCAGCAGCCTATCGGGGGGCAACACCGGGGAGCTGTTTTTT; cdr3_aa: CASSLSGGNTGELFF
clone_size: few; d_call: NA; v_call: TRBV5-1; j_call: TRBJ1-1; cdr3_nt: TGCGCCAGCAGCCCCGGACGGGTGAACACTGAAGCTTTCTTT; cdr3_aa: CASSPGRVNTEAFF
clone_size: NA; d_call: NA; v_call: TRBV12-3/TRBV12-4; j_call: TRBJ1-5; cdr3_nt: TGTGCCAGCAGTGGGGCAGGGTTTCAGCCCCAGCATTTT; cdr3_aa: CASSGAGFQPQHF
clone_size: NA; d_call: TRBD1; v_call: TRBV6-5; j_call: TRBJ2-7; cdr3_nt: TGTGCCAGCAGTTCGCCCTCCGGGACAGGGGGCTCTAACGAGCAGTACTTC; cdr3_aa: CASSSPSGTGGSNEQYF
clone_size: NA; d_call: TRBD1; v_call: TRBV7-9; j_call: TRBJ1-2; cdr3_nt: TGTGCCAGCAGCCTAAGACAGGGACAGGGCGGCTATGGCTACACCTTC; cdr3_aa: CASSLRQGQGGYGYTF
clone_size: few; d_call: TRBD1; v_call: TRBV7-2; j_call: TRBJ2-1; cdr3_nt: TGTGCCAGCGGCCGGGGACAGAACTACAATGAGCAGTTCTTC; cdr3_aa: CASGRGQNYNEQFF
clone_size: NA; d_call: NA; v_call: TRBV4-1; j_call: TRBJ2-3; cdr3_nt: TGCGCCAGCAGCCAAGAGAAGGGGAGCCAGAGCCTTCGCACAGATACGCAGTATTTT; cdr3_aa: CASSQEKGSQSLRTDTQYF
clone_size: few; d_call: NA; v_call: TRBV7-9; j_call: TRBJ2-1; cdr3_nt: TGTGCCAGCAGTTCCATCGGGACTCGCTCTGGTGAGCAGTTCTTC; cdr3_aa: CASSSIGTRSGEQFF
clone_size: few; d_call: NA; v_call: TRBV10-3; j_call: TRBJ2-4; cdr3_nt: TGTGCCATCAGTGACATGGCCAAAAACATTCAGTACTTC; cdr3_aa: CAISDMAKNIQYF
clone_size: few; d_call: TRBD1; v_call: TRBV24-1; j_call: TRBJ2-3; cdr3_nt: TGTGCCACCAGTGATCCCGGGCAGGGGGACACAGATACGCAGTATTTT; cdr3_aa: CATSDPGQGDTDTQYF
clone_size: NA; d_call: TRBD1; v_call: TRBV20-1; j_call: TRBJ1-2; cdr3_nt: TGCAGCGCGGAAGGGGGCATCGGCTATGGCTACACCTTC; cdr3_aa: CSAEGGIGYGYTF
clone_size: few; d_call: TRBD2; v_call: TRBV20-1; j_call: TRBJ2-1; cdr3_nt: TGCAGTGCTAGAGTGGAGGAGTCTGAGGCGGGAGAGGTTTACAATGAGCAGTTCTTC; cdr3_aa: CSARVEESEAGEVYNEQFF
clone_size: few; d_call: NA; v_call: TRBV9; j_call: TRBJ2-7; cdr3_nt: TGTGCCAGCAGCCCTTCAGGGGAGCTCAACGAGCAGTACTTC; cdr3_aa: CASSPSGELNEQYF
clone_size: few; d_call: NA; v_call: TRBV12-3/TRBV12-4; j_call: TRBJ2-3; cdr3_nt: TGTGCCAGCAGTTCGATAGTTAGCACAGATACGCAGTATTTT; cdr3_aa: CASSSIVSTDTQYF
clone_size: many; d_call: TRBD2; v_call: TRBV7-2; j_call: TRBJ2-1; cdr3_nt: TGTGCCAGCAGCTATACGACTAGCGGGGCATCCTACAATGAGCAGTTCTTC; cdr3_aa: CASSYTTSGASYNEQFF
clone_size: few; d_call: NA; v_call: TRBV29-1; j_call: TRBJ2-1; cdr3_nt: TGCAGCGTTTCGACCCCCGGAGGACTCCTTTCTTCCAATGAGCAGTTCTTC; cdr3_aa: CSVSTPGGLLSSNEQFF
clone_size: NA; d_call: NA; v_call: TRBV6-2/TRBV6-3; j_call: TRBJ1-2; cdr3_nt: TGTGCCAGCAGGACGGGGACTCCCTATGGCTACACCTTC; cdr3_aa: CASRTGTPYGYTF
clone_size: few; d_call: TRBD2; v_call: TRBV20-1; j_call: TRBJ2-3; cdr3_nt: TGCAGTGCCCCGACTAGCTCGTACACAGATACGCAGTATTTT; cdr3_aa: CSAPTSSYTDTQYF
clone_size: few; d_call: NA; v_call: TRBV18; j_call: TRBJ2-7; cdr3_nt: TGTGCCAGCTCACCATTGGAAAGATACGAGCAGTACTTC; cdr3_aa: CASSPLERYEQYF
clone_size: NA; d_call: TRBD2; v_call: TRBV6-5; j_call: TRBJ2-1; cdr3_nt: TGTGCCAGCAGGGCGGGAGGAGCCCACAATGAGCAGTTCTTC; cdr3_aa: CASRAGGAHNEQFF
clone_size: few; d_call: NA; v_call: TRBV5-5; j_call: TRBJ2-7; cdr3_nt: TGTGCCAGCAGCTTTATCCCCGCCGCCTCCTACGAGCAGTACTTC; cdr3_aa: CASSFIPAASYEQYF
clone_size: few; d_call: NA; v_call: TRBV24-1; j_call: TRBJ2-3; cdr3_nt: TGTGCCACCAGTGTTGGAGGTAACACAGATACGCAGTATTTT; cdr3_aa: CATSVGGNTDTQYF
clone_size: few; d_call: TRBD2; v_call: TRBV5-6; j_call: TRBJ2-7; cdr3_nt: TGTGCCAGCAGATCGAAGACTAGCGGAGTCTACGAGCAGTACTTC; cdr3_aa: CASRSKTSGVYEQYF